This T cell receptor (beta chain) was sequenced during a study of blood T cell repertoires in COVID-19 (dated by TCRdb to 2020 to 2021). Turning to the overall study: Samples covering the acute and convalescent phases of COVID-19 were provided by collaborators in the United States, Italy and Spain. The prospective study material was composed of cDNA or gDNA derived from T cells, B-cell-depleted T cells, or PBMCs. The dataset comprised deeply sampled blood TCRbeta repertoires from subjects exposed to, actively infected with, or recovered from COVID-19. A freely available public database, intended as a resource for researchers studying the immune response to SARS-CoV-2, is where the repertoires were released. The samples were drawn from the first 160 participants of the ongoing ImmuneRACE study and from under 1,500 subjects provided by 6 global collaborators. A de-identified subject ID, COVID-19 status, age in years and sex were almost always included in the sample metadata. HLA class I and class II types, where available, came from metadata supplied by the sample provider rather than from assay-based typing.

Each collaborating institution followed its own protocols to collect whole blood in K2EDTA tubes. For TCRbeta analysis, collaborators shipped samples in one of three forms: frozen whole blood, isolated PBMCs, or DNA extracted from either of those sample types. The study at large found these results: How much clinical and demographic metadata was included differed by source and by participant, and the metadata was provided uncurated.

This clone came up a few times. It lacks a known antigen. One base away there is no much larger clone; base qualities are not given. For CDR1 and CDR2, the germline V gene (reference sequence) lists LNHDA and SQIVND. V is shortened by 9 bases, J by 8 bases, and the region joining them spans 13 bases. The CDR3 runs 12 residues from the cysteine to the phenylalanine. Only the CDR3 DNA stays, 36 bases, in frame from base 1. TCRbeta CDR3 regions were amplified from genomic DNA using the immunoSEQ Assay, a bias-controlled multiplex PCR. Under the source paper's analysis protocol: Within the assay, amplification of reference gene primers was used to estimate how many nucleated cells each sample contained. Sequence reads were collapsed and filtered to measure the absolute abundance of every unique TCRbeta CDR3 rearrangement. For each sample, productive Simpson clonality was calculated by taking the square root of Simpson's diversity index across productive rearrangements. TCRdb provides this immuneACCESS table in a form limited to in-frame rearrangements. Some clones are lacking; in checked studies, under half of them reflect an unresolved V gene, and why the rest are absent is not known. V and J calls and clone size are those listed in that table; D and trimming were worked out from the DNA. This sample is represented by about 67,000 clones; over 80% of them were singletons. Under 50% of the sample is held by the ten biggest clonotypes.

The chain links TRBV19 with TRBJ1-4; the D gene cannot be named for sure. This TCR came from a human donor in a cohort sampled during active COVID-19. The sample taken for sequencing was peripheral blood. CDR3 sequence: CASSPGGEKLFF. The nucleotide sequence reads as follows: TGTGCCAGCAGCCCGGGTGGGGAAAAACTGTTTTTT.